This T cell receptor (beta chain) was captured by sequencing in a study of T cells in Graves' hyperthyroidism and ophthalmopathy. The CDR3 contains 14 residues. Germline values: CDR1 SGHVS, CDR2 FQNEAQ. V was cut by 5 bases and J by 7 bases, with 18 bases left in between. Amplified TCR beta CDR3 regions derived from RNA transcripts. HTBI primers were employed in a first-round RT-PCR of the TCR CDR3. Via MiXCR, TCRdb re-called the multiplex PCR reads, giving one row per CDR3 protein. This sample has around 700,000 distinct CDR3 sequences, with roughly 32% found just once. The specimen was blood. The origin of this receptor is a woman aged 40-49 years with Graves' hyperthyroidism. This chain links TRBV7-8 with TRBJ2-7, with D possibly called TRBD1 or TRBD2 (5 bases each). In DNA form, the CDR3 reads TGTGCCAGCAGCCCGGGACGGAGGTGGGAAGAGCAGTACTTC. Translation gives CASSPGRRWEEQYF.